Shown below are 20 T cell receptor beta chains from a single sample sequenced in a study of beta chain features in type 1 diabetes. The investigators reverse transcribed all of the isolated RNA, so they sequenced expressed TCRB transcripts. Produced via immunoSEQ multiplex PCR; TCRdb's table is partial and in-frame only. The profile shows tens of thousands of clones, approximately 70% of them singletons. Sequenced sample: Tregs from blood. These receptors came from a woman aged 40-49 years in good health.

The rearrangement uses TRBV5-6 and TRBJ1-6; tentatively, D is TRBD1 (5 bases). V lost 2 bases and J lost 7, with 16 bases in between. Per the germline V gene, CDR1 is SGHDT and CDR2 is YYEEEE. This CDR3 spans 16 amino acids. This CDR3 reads CASSFGGDGVNSPLHF. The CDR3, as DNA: TGTGCCAGCAGCTTTGGGGGGGACGGGGTGAATTCACCCCTCCACTTT.

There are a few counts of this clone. The CDR3 protein is CASSYSGGAGGYTF. DNA for the CDR3: TGTGCCAGCAGCTACAGCGGGGGGGCGGGAGGCTACACCTTC. The chain employs TRBV6-5 and TRBJ1-2, with D perhaps TRBD1 (6 bases). CDR1 and CDR2 (germline): MNHEY, SVGAGI. This CDR3 is 14 amino acids long. Deletions cut 6 bases from V and 8 bases from J, with 19 bases between.

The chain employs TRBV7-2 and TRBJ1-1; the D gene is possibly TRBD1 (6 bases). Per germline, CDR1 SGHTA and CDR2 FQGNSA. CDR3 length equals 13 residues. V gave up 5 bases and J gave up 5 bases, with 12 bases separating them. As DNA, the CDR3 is TGTGCCAGCAGCAGGCGAGGGGGTACTGAAGCTTTCTTT. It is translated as CASSRRGGTEAFF.

CDR3 bases: TGCGCCAGCAGCCACGTGGGGCGCGGGGGGCCAAGTTTGAATGAGCAGTTCTTC. It specifies CASSHVGRGGPSLNEQFF. The V call is TRBV4-3, the J call TRBJ2-1, with 8 bases identical to TRBD2. This CDR3 is 18 amino acids long. Germline trimming cut 3 bases from V and 7 bases from J; bases unmatched to any gene: 17. The germline gives CDR1 LGHNA, CDR2 YSLEER.

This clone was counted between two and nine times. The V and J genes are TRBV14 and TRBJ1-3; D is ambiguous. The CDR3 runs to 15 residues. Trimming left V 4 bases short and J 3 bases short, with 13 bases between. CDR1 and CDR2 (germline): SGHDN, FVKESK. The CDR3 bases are TGTGCCAGCAGCCTGGGCCGAGTGTTTGGAAACACCATATATTTT. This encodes CASSLGRVFGNTIYF. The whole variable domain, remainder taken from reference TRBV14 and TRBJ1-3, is EAGVTQFPSHSVIEKGQTVTLRCDPISGHDNLYWYRRVMGKEIKFLLHFVKESKQDESGMPNNRFLAERTGGTYSTLKVQPAELEDSGVYFCASSLGRVFGNTIYFGEGSWLTVV.

The CDR3 spells CASRQGAGTEAFF. The DNA of the CDR3 is TGTGCCAGTCGCCAGGGGGCCGGTACTGAAGCTTTCTTT. The V gene is TRBV5-4, the J gene TRBJ1-1; 8 bases fit TRBD1. This CDR3 is built from 13 residues. V lost 8 bases, J lost 5 bases, and 8 bases stayed unmatched. Germline-derived CDR1 and CDR2 are SGHNT and YYREEE (reference sequence).

The CDR3 sequence is CASSSPDRGIYEQYF. CDR3 bases: TGCGCCAGCAGTTCCCCCGACAGGGGGATCTACGAGCAGTACTTC. V usage is TRBV5-1 and J usage is TRBJ2-7; TRBD1 matches 9 bases. Germline CDR1 and CDR2: SGHRS and YFSETQ. The junction had 9 bases not matched to a gene; V was cut back by 5 bases and J by 3 bases. The CDR3 consists of 15 residues.

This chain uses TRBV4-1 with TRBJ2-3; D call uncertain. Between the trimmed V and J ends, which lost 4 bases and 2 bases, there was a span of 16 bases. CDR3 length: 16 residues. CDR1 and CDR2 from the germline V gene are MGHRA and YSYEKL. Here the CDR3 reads CASSPSWRAPTDTQYF. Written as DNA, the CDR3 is TGCGCCAGCAGCCCTTCGTGGAGAGCTCCCACAGATACGCAGTATTTT.

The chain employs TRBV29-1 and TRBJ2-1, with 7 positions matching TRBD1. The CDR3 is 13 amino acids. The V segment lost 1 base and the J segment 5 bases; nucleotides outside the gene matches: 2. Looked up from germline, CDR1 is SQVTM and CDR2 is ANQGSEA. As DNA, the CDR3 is TGCAGCGTTGAAGGTACAGGGGACAATGAGCAGTTCTTC. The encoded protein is CSVEGTGDNEQFF.

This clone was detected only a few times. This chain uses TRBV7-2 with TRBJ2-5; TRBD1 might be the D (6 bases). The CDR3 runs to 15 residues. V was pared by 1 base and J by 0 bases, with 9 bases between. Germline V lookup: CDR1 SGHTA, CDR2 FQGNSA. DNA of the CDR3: TGTGCCAGCAGCTTAGGTGACAGGAACCAAGAGACCCAGTACTTC. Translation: CASSLGDRNQETQYF.

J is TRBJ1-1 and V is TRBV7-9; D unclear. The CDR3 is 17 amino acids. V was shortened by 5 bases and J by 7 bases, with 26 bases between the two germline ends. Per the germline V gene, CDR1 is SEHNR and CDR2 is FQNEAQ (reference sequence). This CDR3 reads CASSRKTGKDRIGEAFF. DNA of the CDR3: TGTGCCAGCAGCCGAAAAACCGGGAAAGACCGGATCGGTGAAGCTTTCTTT.

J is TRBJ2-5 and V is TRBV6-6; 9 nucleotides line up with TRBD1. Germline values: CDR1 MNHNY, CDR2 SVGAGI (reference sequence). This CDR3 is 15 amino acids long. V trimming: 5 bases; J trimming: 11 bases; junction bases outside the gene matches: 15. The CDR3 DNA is TGTGCCAGCAGTACCCGCGACAGGGGGGGAAGGGAGCAGTACTTC. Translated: CASSTRDRGGREQYF.

CDR3 DNA: TGTGCCAGCAGCCAGATTCAGGGTAGCACTGAAGCTTTCTTT. Amino acid sequence: CASSQIQGSTEAFF. The chain recombines TRBV6-5 with TRBJ1-1; tentatively, D is TRBD1 (5 bases). Between the trimmed V and J ends, which lost 6 bases and 4 bases, there was a span of 15 bases. Germline-derived CDR1 and CDR2 are MNHEY and SVGAGI. CDR3 length: 14 residues.

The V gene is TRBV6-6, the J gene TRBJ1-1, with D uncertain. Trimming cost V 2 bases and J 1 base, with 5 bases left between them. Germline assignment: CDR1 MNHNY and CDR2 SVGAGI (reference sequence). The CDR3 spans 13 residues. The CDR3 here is CASSYGRNTEAFF. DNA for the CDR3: TGTGCCAGCAGTTACGGGAGGAACACTGAAGCTTTCTTT.

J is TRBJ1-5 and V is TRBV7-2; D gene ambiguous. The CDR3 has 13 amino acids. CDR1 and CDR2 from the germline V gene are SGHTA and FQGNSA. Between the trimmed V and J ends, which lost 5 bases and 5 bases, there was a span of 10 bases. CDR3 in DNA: TGTGCCAGCAGCGACGGAGCTTATCAGCCCCAGCATTTT. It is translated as CASSDGAYQPQHF. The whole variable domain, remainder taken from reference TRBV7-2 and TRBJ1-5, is GAGVSQSPSNKVTEKGKDVELRCDPISGHTALYWYRQSLGQGLEFLIYFQGNSAPDKSGLPSDRFSAERTGGSVSTLTIQRTQQEDSAVYLCASSDGAYQPQHFGDGTRLSIL.

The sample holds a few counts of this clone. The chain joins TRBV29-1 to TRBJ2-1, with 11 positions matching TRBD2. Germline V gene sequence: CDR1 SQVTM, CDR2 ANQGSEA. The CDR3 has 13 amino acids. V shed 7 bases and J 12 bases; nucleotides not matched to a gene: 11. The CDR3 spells CSGNSGGGLVQFF. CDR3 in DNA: TGCAGCGGAAATAGCGGGGGGGGTCTTGTGCAGTTCTTC.

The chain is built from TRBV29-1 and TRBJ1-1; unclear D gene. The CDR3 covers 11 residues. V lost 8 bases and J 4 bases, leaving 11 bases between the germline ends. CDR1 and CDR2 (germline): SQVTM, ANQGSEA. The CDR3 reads CSSTRATEAFF. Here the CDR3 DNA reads TGCAGCTCGACGAGGGCCACTGAAGCTTTCTTT.

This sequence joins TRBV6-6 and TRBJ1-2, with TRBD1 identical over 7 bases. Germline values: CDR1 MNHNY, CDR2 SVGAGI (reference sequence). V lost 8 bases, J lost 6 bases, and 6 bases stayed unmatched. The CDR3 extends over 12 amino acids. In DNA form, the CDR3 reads TGTGCCAGCTGTCCGGACAGGAATGGCTACACCTTC. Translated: CASCPDRNGYTF.

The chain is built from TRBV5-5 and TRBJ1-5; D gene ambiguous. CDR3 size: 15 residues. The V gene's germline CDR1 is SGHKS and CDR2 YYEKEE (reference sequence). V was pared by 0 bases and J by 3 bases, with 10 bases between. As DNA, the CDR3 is TGTGCCAGCAGCTTGGGGGCAGCCCTCAATCAGCCCCAGCATTTT. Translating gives CASSLGAALNQPQHF.

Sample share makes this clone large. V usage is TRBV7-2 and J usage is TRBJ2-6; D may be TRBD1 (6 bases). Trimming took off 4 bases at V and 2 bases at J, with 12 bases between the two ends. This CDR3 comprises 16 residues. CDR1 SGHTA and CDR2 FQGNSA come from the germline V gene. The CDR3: CASSYIRGAGANVLTF. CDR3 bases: TGTGCCAGCAGCTACATCAGGGGCGCTGGGGCCAACGTCCTGACTTTC.